This entry lists 23 T cell receptor beta chains sequenced from one sample in a study of neurological immune-mediated disorders. TCRdb analysed the 5' RACE reads with MiXCR anew, one entry per CDR3 protein. Here the sample spans more than 35,000 distinct CDR3 sequences, about 6% being singletons. What was sequenced was CD4+ T cells from blood. These receptors came from a woman in her 40s in good health.

This clonotype was seen many times. The V call is TRBV5-1, the J call TRBJ1-2; D is possibly TRBD1 (6 bases). From germline, CDR1 is SGHRS and CDR2 YFSETQ. The CDR3 runs 13 residues. Trimming took 3 bases from V and 5 from J, leaving 11 bases between them. CDR3 nucleotide sequence: TGCGCCAGCAGCTACGACAGGAGGTATGGCTACACCTTC. Amino acids: CASSYDRRYGYTF.

This clonotype was counted ten times or more. The chain carries TRBV28 and TRBJ2-1; tentatively, D is TRBD2 (6 bases). This CDR3 region has 15 residues. The germline gives CDR1 MDHEN, CDR2 SYDVKM. V lost 1 base and J 3 bases, leaving 10 bases between the germline ends. Here the CDR3 DNA reads TGTGCCAGCAGTTTATTAGCGGAGGGCTACAATGAGCAGTTCTTC. This codes for CASSLLAEGYNEQFF.

This clonotype was counted ten times or more. The chain employs TRBV21-1 and TRBJ2-2; TRBD2 is the table's D call and was not checked against the DNA. TRBV21-1 represents a pseudogene. This CDR3 is 17 amino acids long. CDR3 nucleotides: TGTGCCAGCAGCAAGAGACTAGCGGGGTCGAACACCGGGGAGCTGTTTTTT. Protein: CASSKRLAGSNTGELFF.

This clonotype has more than one count but fewer than ten. The rearrangement joins TRBV19 to TRBJ1-5; D remains ambiguous. V was trimmed by 8 bases and J by 2 bases, leaving 16 bases between them. The germline V gene has CDR1 LNHDA and CDR2 SQIVND (reference sequence). CDR3 length: 15 amino acids. CDR3 residues: CASVRHGDGNQPQHF. In nucleotides, the CDR3 is TGTGCCAGTGTTAGGCACGGGGATGGCAATCAGCCCCAGCATTTT.

This clonotype was recorded at least ten times. This CDR3 is CASSFQLAGGRTQYF. The CDR3 DNA reads as TGTGCCAGCAGCTTCCAACTAGCGGGAGGAAGGACCCAGTACTTC. The chain has TRBV3-1 and TRBJ2-5; 12 nucleotides align to TRBD2. Germline loops: CDR1 LGHDT, CDR2 YNNKEL (reference sequence). Trimming took 5 bases from V and 7 from J; bases not matched to a gene: 8. This CDR3 spans 15 amino acids.

This clonotype was seen at least ten times. The CDR3 region is CASSLGGTIYNEQFF. The CDR3, as DNA: TGCGCCAGCAGCTTGGGGGGGACTATATACAATGAGCAGTTCTTC. This chain links TRBV5-1 with TRBJ2-1; TRBD2 agrees at 7 bases. CDR1 is SGHRS, CDR2 YFSETQ, per germline. Trimming took 0 bases from V and 4 from J; bases not matched to a gene: 4. The CDR3 consists of 15 residues.

This clonotype was seen ten or more times. The CDR3 is CASSQYPGGPGNEQFF. In nucleotides, the CDR3 is TGCGCCAGCAGCCAATATCCGGGAGGGCCAGGGAATGAGCAGTTCTTC. The V and J genes are TRBV4-3 and TRBJ2-1; TRBD2 matches at 8 bases. This CDR3 spans 16 amino acids. CDR1 and CDR2 from the germline V gene are LGHNA and YSLEER. V lost 2 bases to trimming and J lost 7 bases; unmatched junction nucleotides: 10.

This clonotype has ten or more counts. The V gene is TRBV7-3, the J gene TRBJ2-7, with TRBD2 matching 8 bases. Per germline, CDR1 SGHTA and CDR2 FQGTGA. The CDR3 runs 15 residues. V lost 5 bases to trimming and J lost 5 bases; unmatched junction nucleotides: 11. The CDR3 loop reads CASSPPGLEDNEQYF. The CDR3 nucleotides are TGTGCCAGCAGCCCCCCGGGACTAGAGGACAACGAGCAGTACTTC.

This clonotype showed up many times. The chain is built from TRBV5-1 and TRBJ2-1; no reliable D call. Germline V gives CDR1 SGHRS, CDR2 YFSETQ. The CDR3 spans 15 residues. V was trimmed by 4 bases and J by 0 bases, leaving 11 bases between them. CDR3 region: CASSDGHSSYNEQFF. The CDR3 nucleotides are TGCGCCAGCAGCGACGGGCATAGCTCCTACAATGAGCAGTTCTTC.

This clonotype was seen at least ten times. This sequence joins TRBV20-1 and TRBJ2-1, with 8 nucleotides matching TRBD2. Germline values: CDR1 DFQATT, CDR2 SNEGSKA (reference sequence). The CDR3 spans 16 residues. Losses at the gene ends were 0 bases for V and 7 bases for J; bases not matched to a gene: 11. The CDR3, as DNA: TGCAGTGCTAGAGACGCGGGATTAGCGGGATGGAATGAGCAGTTCTTC. It specifies CSARDAGLAGWNEQFF.

This clonotype was counted at least ten times. The rearrangement joins TRBV24-1 to TRBJ2-3, with D perhaps TRBD2 (5 bases). From germline, CDR1 is KGHDR and CDR2 SFDVKD. This CDR3 has 12 amino acids. V was pared by 5 bases and J by 8 bases, with 10 bases between. The chain's CDR3 is CATSGDLATQYF. CDR3 bases: TGTGCCACCAGTGGTGACCTAGCTACGCAGTATTTT.

This clonotype was counted many times. The chain combines TRBV5-6 with TRBJ2-5; TRBD2 is a possible D gene (5 bases). The CDR3 covers 13 residues. Germline-derived CDR1 and CDR2 are SGHDT and YYEEEE. Trimming took 2 bases from V and 4 from J, leaving 9 bases between them. DNA for the CDR3: TGTGCCAGCAGCTTCGGGGTATCAGAGACCCAGTACTTC. Translation: CASSFGVSETQYF.

This clonotype was seen at least ten times. The chain employs TRBV2 and TRBJ1-2, with a possible D match to TRBD1 (5 bases). This CDR3 is built from 17 residues. Germline V gene lookup returns CDR1 SNHLY and CDR2 FYNNEI. The V end was cut by 7 bases, the J end by 2 bases, with 23 bases between. The CDR3, as DNA: TGTGCCAGCACTTCCTCTCAGGGAATCATCGGGAACTATGGCTACACCTTC. Translated, it gives CASTSSQGIIGNYGYTF. Variable domain in full (rest from reference TRBV2 and TRBJ1-2): EPEVTQTPSHQVTQMGQEVILRCVPISNHLYFYWYRQILGQKVEFLVSFYNNEISEKSEIFDDQFSVERPDGSNFTLKIRSTKLEDSAMYFCASTSSQGIIGNYGYTFGSGTRLTVV.

This clonotype has at least ten counts. The rearrangement links TRBV12-3 or TRBV12-4 to TRBJ1-5, with D possibly being TRBD1 (6 bases). This CDR3 spans 14 amino acids. V lost 3 bases to trimming and J lost 3 bases, with 9 bases between them. CDR3: CASSFGQNNQPQHF. The CDR3 DNA sequence: TGTGCCAGCAGTTTCGGACAGAACAATCAGCCCCAGCATTTT.

This clonotype was found many times. The V and J genes are TRBV12-3 or TRBV12-4 and TRBJ1-1; the D gene is possibly TRBD1 (6 bases). Trimming shortened V by 3 bases and J by 5 bases, and 13 bases separated the two germline ends. CDR3 size: 14 residues. CDR3 nucleotides: TGTGCCAGCAGTTTTAAGGGGGTAGGGACTGAAGCTTTCTTT. Its protein is CASSFKGVGTEAFF.

This clonotype was detected many times. The J gene is TRBJ2-7, the V gene TRBV5-6; D is perhaps TRBD2 (7 bases). The CDR3 totals 19 residues. V was pared by 3 bases and J by 0 bases, with 25 bases between. Germline values: CDR1 SGHDT, CDR2 YYEEEE. CDR3 loop: CASSWGGGASRLFSYEQYF. CDR3 sequence (DNA): TGTGCCAGCAGCTGGGGAGGGGGTGCTTCCCGGCTTTTCTCCTACGAGCAGTACTTC. The variable domain in full, completed from reference TRBV5-6 and TRBJ2-7, reads DAGVTQSPTHLIKTRGQQVTLRCSPKSGHDTVSWYQQALGQGPQFIFQYYEEEERQRGNFPDRFSGHQFPNYSSELNVNALLLGDSALYLCASSWGGGASRLFSYEQYFGPGTRLTVT.

This clonotype was seen ten or more times. The chain uses TRBV5-1 and TRBJ2-7, with 13 bases matching TRBD2. Looked up from germline, CDR1 is SGHRS and CDR2 is YFSETQ. J gave up 4 bases and V 4 bases, and 8 bases lay outside the gene matches. The CDR3 covers 16 residues. The CDR3 region is CASSPRTSGRWYEQYF. The CDR3 DNA follows: TGCGCCAGCAGCCCCCGGACTAGCGGGAGATGGTACGAGCAGTACTTC.

This clonotype was recorded many times. The chain combines TRBV7-2 with TRBJ2-5; D possibly matches TRBD1 or TRBD2 (5 bases each). The CDR3 consists of 17 residues. Germline lookup yields CDR1 SGHTA and CDR2 FQGNSA. V was trimmed by 1 base and J by 2 bases, leaving 17 bases between them. The CDR3 DNA reads TGTGCCAGCAGCTTAGGGGTCTTCGGGGCAGGACAAGAGACCCAGTACTTC. Translation gives CASSLGVFGAGQETQYF.

This clonotype was detected ten times or more. This sequence joins TRBV15 and TRBJ1-1, with D uncertain. This CDR3 spans 13 amino acids. The V gene lost 3 bases and the J gene lost 3 bases, with 8 bases spanning the gap. Germline CDR1 and CDR2: LNHNV and YYDKDF (reference sequence). In DNA form, the CDR3 reads TGTGCCACCAGCAGTCCGATGGACACTGAAGCTTTCTTT. Translated, it gives CATSSPMDTEAFF. The complete variable domain, with remaining parts taken from reference TRBV15 and TRBJ1-1, reads DAMVIQNPRYQVTQFGKPVTLSCSQTLNHNVMYWYQQKSSQAPKLLFHYYDKDFNNEADTPDNFQSRRPNTSFCFLDIRSPGLGDTAMYLCATSSPMDTEAFFGQGTRLTVV.

This clonotype was seen many times. This chain uses TRBV7-2 with TRBJ2-7, with D perhaps matching TRBD1 or TRBD2 (5 bases each). The CDR3 totals 15 residues. CDR1 and CDR2 (germline): SGHTA, FQGNSA. V was cut by 5 bases and J by 6 bases, with 20 bases left in between. The CDR3 here is CASSVRTGGTAEQYF. CDR3 sequence (DNA): TGTGCCAGCAGCGTCCGGACTGGGGGTACGGCCGAGCAGTACTTC.

In its sample, this clonotype was seen many times. The CDR3 spells CASSLVRYNEQFF. The CDR3 DNA sequence: TGTGCCAGCAGCTTAGTTCGGTACAATGAGCAGTTCTTC. The chain employs TRBV7-2 and TRBJ2-1; D gene uncertain. CDR1 SGHTA and CDR2 FQGNSA come from the germline V gene. Trimming cost V 1 base and J 4 bases, with 5 bases left between them. CDR3 length: 13 amino acids.

This clonotype was counted at least ten times. The J gene is TRBJ2-3, the V gene TRBV20-1, with 14 positions matching TRBD2. After removal of 6 bases from V and 3 bases from J, the junction contained 17 bases not matched to a gene. The V gene's germline CDR1 is DFQATT and CDR2 SNEGSKA (reference sequence). The CDR3 loop spans 19 amino acids. The CDR3 DNA follows: TGCAGTGCCAGATCGGGACTAGCGGGAGCCCCGCTACTGACAGATACGCAGTATTTT. Translating gives CSARSGLAGAPLLTDTQYF.

This clonotype came up many times. The V gene is TRBV12-3 or TRBV12-4, the J gene TRBJ2-1; 9 bases are shared with TRBD2. This CDR3 is 15 amino acids long. Trimming at V came to 5 bases and at J to 6 bases, leaving 8 bases not matched to a gene. CDR3 sequence: CASSQAGGVSNEQFF. CDR3 nucleotides: TGTGCCAGCAGTCAAGCGGGAGGAGTTTCCAATGAGCAGTTCTTC.